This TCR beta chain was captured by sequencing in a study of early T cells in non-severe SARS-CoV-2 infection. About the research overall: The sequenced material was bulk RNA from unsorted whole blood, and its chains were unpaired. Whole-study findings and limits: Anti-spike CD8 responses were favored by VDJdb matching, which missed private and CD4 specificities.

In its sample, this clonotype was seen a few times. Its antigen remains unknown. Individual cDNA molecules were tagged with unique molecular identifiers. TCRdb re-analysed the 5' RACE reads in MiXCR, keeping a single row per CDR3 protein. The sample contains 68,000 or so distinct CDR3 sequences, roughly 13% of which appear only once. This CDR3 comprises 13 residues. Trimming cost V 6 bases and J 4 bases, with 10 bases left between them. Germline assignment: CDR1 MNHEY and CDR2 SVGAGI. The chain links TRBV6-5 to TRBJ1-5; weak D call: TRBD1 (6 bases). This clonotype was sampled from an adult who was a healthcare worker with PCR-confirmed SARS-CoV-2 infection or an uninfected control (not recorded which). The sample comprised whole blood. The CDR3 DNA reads TGTGCCAGCAGACCAGGGGAGAATCAGCCCCAGCATTTT. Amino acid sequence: CASRPGENQPQHF.